Below are 11 T cell receptor beta chains sequenced from a single sample in a study of beta chain features in type 1 diabetes (dated by TCRdb to the late 2010s). Findings and caveats that apply to the study as a whole: In all four CD4+ subsets, TCRB CDR3 length was moderately but significantly shorter in type 1 diabetes patients.

The method was the immunoSEQ multiplex PCR assay. The entire amount of isolated RNA was reverse transcribed using the High Capacity cDNA Reverse Transcription Kit, so the sequenced TCRB transcripts were expressed ones. Drawn from immuneACCESS, this table holds only the in-frame rearrangements with V and J called that TCRdb kept. Clones are partly lost; checked studies trace under half to an unresolved V gene and leave the rest unexplained. The sample has approximately 270,000 clones on record, around 15% of them singletons. The ten most abundant clones make up 0.015% to 0.02% of the sample. No antigen is known for these receptors. Sequenced: naive CD4+ T cells from blood. The cell subset or site label here, explained by the study, means: true naive CD4+ T cells. These receptors came from a man aged 25-40 years with type 1 diabetes.

The V and J genes are TRBV9 and TRBJ1-1, with D hard to call. The ends were cut back, 1 base at V and 4 bases at J, with 14 bases in the middle. The CDR3 is 15 residues long. Germline V gene sequence: CDR1 SGDLS, CDR2 YYNGEE. The CDR3, as DNA: TGTGCCAGCAGCGTACGGGGAACGCGGGGCACTGAAGCTTTCTTT. Its translation is CASSVRGTRGTEAFF.

This clone has more than one count but fewer than ten. This chain links TRBV7-2 with TRBJ1-5; D remains ambiguous. CDR3 length: 14 amino acids. CDR1 SGHTA and CDR2 FQGNSA come from the germline V gene. The V end was cut by 5 bases, the J end by 0 bases, with 8 bases between. The CDR3 here is CASSPNYSNQPQHF. In DNA form, the CDR3 reads TGTGCCAGCAGCCCTAATTATAGCAATCAGCCCCAGCATTTT.

The rearrangement joins TRBV28 to TRBJ2-1; TRBD2 aligns across 8 bases. With 6 bases clipped from V and 2 bases from J, the junction kept 9 bases outside the gene matches. CDR1 is MDHEN and CDR2 is SYDVKM in the germline V gene. This CDR3 spans 16 amino acids. The CDR3 nucleotides read TGTGCCAGCAGCCCCCCCGTAGCGGGGACCTACAATGAGCAGTTCTTC. Translated: CASSPPVAGTYNEQFF.

In this sample, this clone turned up a few times. CDR3: CASSDTGGIYEQYF. The CDR3 nucleotides are TGTGCCAGCAGTGACACAGGGGGCATCTACGAGCAGTACTTC. J is TRBJ2-7 and V is TRBV2; the match to TRBD1 covers 9 bases. The CDR3 runs to 14 residues. Germline V lookup: CDR1 SNHLY, CDR2 FYNNEI. The J segment lost 3 bases and the V segment lost 3 bases, leaving 3 bases of the junction unmatched.

This clone was recorded a few times. The chain recombines TRBV25-1 with TRBJ2-7; 9 nucleotides agree with TRBD1. The CDR3 is 15 amino acids. V was pared by 6 bases and J by 6 bases, with 12 bases of the junction left unmatched. Germline V lookup: CDR1 MGHDK, CDR2 SYGVNS. The CDR3 loop is CASSHGGQGGSEQYF. The CDR3 region has the DNA TGTGCCAGCAGCCACGGGGGACAGGGTGGGAGCGAGCAGTACTTC.

This chain joins TRBV28 and TRBJ1-5; D is perhaps TRBD1 (6 bases). Germline lookup yields CDR1 MDHEN and CDR2 SYDVKM. V was clipped by 6 bases and J by 3 bases, with 15 bases between them. There are 15 residues in the CDR3. CDR3 nucleotide sequence: TGTGCCAGCAGGACAGGCCCAAACTTCAATCAGCCCCAGCATTTT. It yields the protein CASRTGPNFNQPQHF. Variable domain in full (rest from reference TRBV28 and TRBJ1-5): DVKVTQSSRYLVKRTGEKVFLECVQDMDHENMFWYRQDPGLGLRLIYFSYDVKMKEKGDIPEGYSVSREKKERFSLILESASTNQTSMYLCASRTGPNFNQPQHFGDGTRLSIL.

This clone was counted between two and nine times. This chain uses TRBV28 with TRBJ2-7, with a tentative D call TRBD2 (6 bases). Trimming took off 6 bases at V and 1 base at J, with 13 bases between the two ends. The germline CDR1 and CDR2 sequences are MDHEN and SYDVKM. This CDR3 has 14 residues. CDR3 coding DNA: TGTGCCAGCAGACTGGGACTGGGATCCTACGAGCAGTACTTC. The encoded protein is CASRLGLGSYEQYF.

The V and J genes are TRBV28 and TRBJ1-2; tentatively, D is TRBD1 (6 bases). This CDR3 is built from 14 residues. Germline-derived CDR1 and CDR2 are MDHEN and SYDVKM. V lost 6 bases, J lost 3 bases, and 14 bases lay in between. The DNA for the CDR3 is TGTGCCAGCAGCCCTGGGACATTATACTATGGCTACACCTTC. Residues: CASSPGTLYYGYTF.

This clone was counted between two and nine times. The chain couples TRBV7-9 to TRBJ2-7; 15 bases align to TRBD2. CDR1 is SEHNR, CDR2 FQNEAQ, per germline (reference sequence). V trimming: 5 bases; J trimming: 6 bases; junction bases outside the gene matches: 5. The CDR3 is made up of 15 amino acids. CDR3 DNA sequence: TGTGCCAGCAGCCCGGCGGGACTAGCGGGGGGCGAGCAGTACTTC. Protein sequence: CASSPAGLAGGEQYF.

This clone was found a few times. The rearrangement uses TRBV4-1 and TRBJ2-1; 8 bases align to TRBD2. The length of the CDR3 is 18 residues. Germline V gene lookup returns CDR1 MGHRA and CDR2 YSYEKL. Losses at the gene ends were 0 bases for V and 8 bases for J; bases not matched to a gene: 15. As DNA, the CDR3 is TGCGCCAGCAGCCAAGATTCGCCTAGCGGGCGGTTAGGACATGAGCAGTTCTTC. This codes for CASSQDSPSGRLGHEQFF.

This clone was seen a handful of times. This chain links TRBV29-1 with TRBJ2-7; 8 bases fit TRBD2. Germline CDR1 reads SQVTM; CDR2 reads ANQGSEA. The CDR3 has 15 amino acids. The trim removed 4 bases at V and 3 bases at J, leaving 11 bases unmatched. Written as DNA, the CDR3 is TGCAGCGTTGTCCAGCGGGAGCTTGCCCTCTACGAGCAGTACTTC. It encodes CSVVQRELALYEQYF.